Below are 20 T cell receptor beta chains sequenced from a single sample in a study of blood T cell repertoires in COVID-19. The method was immunoSEQ multiplex PCR; TCRdb's version includes in-frame clones alone and lacks a portion of them. The table has 200,000 or so clones, 88% seen once. The sample consisted of PBMCs or T cells enriched from blood (not recorded which). The origin of the receptors is a woman aged 25 to 39 who had recovered from COVID-19.

Here the CDR3 DNA reads TGTGCCAGCAGTTACCTAGGGACAGGGGTAACAGATACGCAGTATTTT. Translating it yields CASSYLGTGVTDTQYF. V gene TRBV6-5 combines with J gene TRBJ2-3; 10 bases map to TRBD1. CDR1 is MNHEY, CDR2 SVGAGI, per germline. The CDR3 has 16 amino acids. V gave up 2 bases and J gave up 3 bases; unmatched junction bases: 5.

This clone came up once. This chain connects TRBV7-2 to TRBJ2-7, with D perhaps matching TRBD1 (5 bases). Trimming left V 3 bases short and J 2 bases short, with 8 bases between. The germline CDR1 and CDR2 sequences are SGHTA and FQGNSA. This CDR3 comprises 13 residues. In DNA form, the CDR3 reads TGTGCCAGCAGCTTTGGACAAACCTACGAGCAGTACTTC. It is translated as CASSFGQTYEQYF.

CDR3: CASSWTGSNQPQHF. CDR3 bases: TGTGCCAGCAGCTGGACAGGGAGTAATCAGCCCCAGCATTTT. The V and J genes are TRBV6-2 or TRBV6-3 and TRBJ1-5; 8 bases are shared with TRBD1. With V trimmed by 6 bases and J by 4 bases, 5 bases remained unmatched. The germline gives CDR1 MNHEY, CDR2 SVGEGT. The CDR3 runs 14 residues.

This chain links TRBV7-9 with TRBJ2-1; D possibly corresponds to TRBD1 (6 bases). Germline CDR1 is SEHNR and CDR2 is FQNEAQ (reference sequence). Trimming removed 5 bases from V and 6 bases from J, with 14 bases in between. The CDR3 loop spans 14 amino acids. CDR3 loop: CASSKQGRSNEQFF. The CDR3 DNA reads TGTGCCAGCAGCAAACAGGGCAGGTCCAATGAGCAGTTCTTC.

Only one count was recorded for this clone. V is TRBV10-1 and J is TRBJ2-7; tentative D call: TRBD1 (6 bases). The CDR3 spans 13 residues. Looked up from germline, CDR1 is WNHNN and CDR2 is SYGVQD (reference sequence). V was cut by 4 bases and J by 2 bases, with 9 bases left in between. The CDR3: CASSVAGAYEQYF. In DNA, the CDR3 is TGCGCCAGCAGTGTAGCAGGGGCCTACGAGCAGTACTTC.

The gene calls are TRBV5-4 and TRBJ1-1; D gene uncertain. Deletions cut 2 bases from V and 1 base from J, with 12 bases between. Germline assignment: CDR1 SGHNT and CDR2 YYREEE (reference sequence). The CDR3 is made up of 15 amino acids. The CDR3 sequence is CASSFPGSRNTEAFF. CDR3 in DNA: TGTGCCAGCAGCTTTCCGGGATCGAGGAACACTGAAGCTTTCTTT.

The CDR3 sequence is CASSFKTSGVNEQFF. DNA of the CDR3: TGTGCCAGCAGCTTCAAGACTAGCGGGGTCAATGAGCAGTTCTTC. The rearrangement links TRBV7-3 to TRBJ2-1; 11 nucleotides line up with TRBD2. The CDR3 runs 15 residues. Unmatched junction bases numbered 4, after V lost 3 bases and J lost 6 bases. Looked up from germline, CDR1 is SGHTA and CDR2 is FQGTGA.

The chain links TRBV3-1 (or the pseudogene TRBV3-2) to TRBJ1-6, with D perhaps matching TRBD1 (5 bases). CDR3 length: 15 residues. Germline CDR1 and CDR2: LGHDT and YNNKEL (reference sequence). V shed 1 base and J shed 5 bases, with 9 bases lying between them. The CDR3 sequence: CASSQGIGDNSPLHF. The DNA of the CDR3 is TGTGCCAGCAGCCAAGGAATAGGGGATAATTCACCCCTCCACTTT.

The CDR3 region is CASSQAGGVGFRSETQYF. CDR3 in DNA: TGCGCCAGCAGCCAAGCTGGGGGGGTGGGCTTTAGAAGTGAGACCCAGTACTTC. J is TRBJ2-5 and V is TRBV4-3, with 7 positions matching TRBD2. With V trimmed by 1 base and J by 5 bases, 16 bases remained unmatched. The CDR3 contains 18 residues. From germline, CDR1 is LGHNA and CDR2 YSLEER.

The CDR3 region has the DNA TGCAGTGCAACGGGTGAGACTGAAGCTTTCTTT. Translating gives CSATGETEAFF. This chain connects TRBV20-1 to TRBJ1-1; D not resolved. CDR3 size: 11 residues. The germline gives CDR1 DFQATT, CDR2 SNEGSKA (reference sequence). Trimming removed 6 bases from V and 5 bases from J, with 10 bases in between.

This rearrangement joins TRBV3-1 (or the pseudogene TRBV3-2) to TRBJ2-3, with D maybe TRBD2 (6 bases). This CDR3 region has 14 residues. V was shortened by 0 bases and J by 6 bases, with 10 bases between the two germline ends. Germline V gene lookup returns CDR1 LGHDT and CDR2 YNNKEL (reference sequence). The CDR3, as DNA: TGTGCCAGCAGCCAAGACGGCGGGGCGGATACGCAGTATTTT. It codes for CASSQDGGADTQYF.

V usage is TRBV7-2 and J usage is TRBJ2-7, with 7 bases matching TRBD1. There are 15 residues in the CDR3. V lost 5 bases and J lost 4; bases outside the gene matches: 11. CDR1 is SGHTA and CDR2 is FQGNSA in the germline V gene. The DNA for the CDR3 is TGTGCCAGCAGCCTAACCGGGACAGCCACTTACGAGCAGTACTTC. This gives the protein CASSLTGTATYEQYF. Full variable domain (outside the CDR3, taken from reference TRBV7-2 and TRBJ2-7): GAGVSQSPSNKVTEKGKDVELRCDPISGHTALYWYRQSLGQGLEFLIYFQGNSAPDKSGLPSDRFSAERTGGSVSTLTIQRTQQEDSAVYLCASSLTGTATYEQYFGPGTRLTVT.

V usage is TRBV5-1 and J usage is TRBJ2-7; D call uncertain. CDR3 length: 13 residues. The V end lost 2 bases, the J end lost 2 bases, and 8 bases lay between the germline ends. The germline V gene encodes CDR1 SGHRS and CDR2 YFSETQ. CDR3 amino acids: CASSFFPAYEQYF. DNA of the CDR3: TGCGCCAGCAGCTTTTTCCCCGCCTACGAGCAGTACTTC.

As to this clone: Mismatch with germline at one junction end may stem from a read error. The chain combines TRBV7-7 with TRBJ1-3; D possibly corresponds to TRBD1 (6 bases). The CDR3 is 14 residues long. Germline V gene data show CDR1 as SSHAT and CDR2 as FNYEAQ (reference sequence). This CDR3 is CASSLGTPGNTIYF. In nucleotides, the CDR3 is TGTGCTAGCAGCTTAGGGACACCCGGAAACACCATATATTTT.

The chain recombines TRBV4-3 with TRBJ1-1; D ambiguous. CDR3 length: 12 residues. The germline V gene has CDR1 LGHNA and CDR2 YSLEER. Between the trimmed V and J ends, which lost 3 bases and 8 bases, there was a span of 10 bases. DNA for the CDR3: TGCGCCAGCAGCCAGTCGGGATCCGAAGCTTTCTTT. Protein sequence: CASSQSGSEAFF.

V and J are TRBV7-2 and TRBJ1-5; TRBD1 might be the D (5 bases). This CDR3 is 14 amino acids long. The germline gives CDR1 SGHTA, CDR2 FQGNSA. Trimming cost V 5 bases and J 4 bases, with 12 bases left between them. The CDR3 bases are TGTGCCAGCAGCCCCCAGGGTGGAAATCAGCCCCAGCATTTT. Translating gives CASSPQGGNQPQHF.

V is TRBV5-1 and J is TRBJ2-5, with 8 bases identical to TRBD2. Trimming took 0 bases from V and 4 from J; bases not matched to a gene: 5. The CDR3 spans 15 residues. Looked up from germline, CDR1 is SGHRS and CDR2 is YFSETQ. CDR3 DNA: TGCGCCAGCAGCTTGGTAACGAGCGGGGGAGAGACCCAGTACTTC. Translating gives CASSLVTSGGETQYF.

This sequence joins TRBV27 and TRBJ2-1; 12 bases line up with TRBD2. Germline V gene lookup returns CDR1 MNHEY and CDR2 SMNVEV (reference sequence). V lost 6 bases to trimming and J lost 8 bases; unmatched junction nucleotides: 8. The CDR3 is 15 amino acids. The CDR3 DNA sequence: TGTGCCAGCAGATATCTAGCGGGGGGGCAGGATGAGCAGTTCTTC. This codes for CASRYLAGGQDEQFF.

The chain combines TRBV19 with TRBJ2-5; D is perhaps TRBD1 (5 bases). The CDR3 extends over 14 amino acids. V was cut by 3 bases and J by 2 bases, with 10 bases left in between. Germline values: CDR1 LNHDA, CDR2 SQIVND (reference sequence). CDR3 DNA: TGTGCCAGTAGTATCAGGGCGGAACAAGAGACCCAGTACTTC. This translates into CASSIRAEQETQYF.

This chain links TRBV6-5 with TRBJ2-2, with D maybe TRBD1 (6 bases). The CDR3 has 15 residues. V was pared by 6 bases and J by 7 bases, with 18 bases between. Per germline, CDR1 MNHEY and CDR2 SVGAGI. The CDR3 nucleotides are TGTGCCAGCAGCCCGGGCAGGGGTAATTTCGGGGAGCTGTTTTTT. Translated, it gives CASSPGRGNFGELFF.